This TCR beta chain is drawn from a study of T-cell memory formation after mild COVID-19. TCRdb re-derived calls from the 5' RACE reads in MiXCR, one entry per CDR3 protein. The top ten hold 8.8% of the sample, which has about 430,000 distinct CDR3 sequences, roughly a quarter seen once. CDR3 size: 14 residues. Looked up from germline, CDR1 is SGDLS and CDR2 is YYNGEE. Trimming removed 3 bases at V and 4 bases at J, with 13 bases between. The genes are TRBV9 and TRBJ1-1; a possible D gene is TRBD1 (5 bases). This receptor was taken from an adult woman who had mild COVID-19 (a few samples of this study predate the infection). Cell type and time point are not known. The material sequenced was PBMCs or a T cell subset sorted from them (not recorded which). The CDR3 loop reads CASSEWGEVTEAFF. The DNA of the CDR3 is TGTGCCAGCAGCGAGTGGGGGGAAGTCACTGAAGCTTTCTTT. The variable domain in full, completed from reference TRBV9 and TRBJ1-1, reads DSGVTQTPKHLITATGQRVTLRCSPRSGDLSVYWYQQSLDQGLQFLIQYYNGEERAKGNILERFSAQQFPDLHSELNLSSLELGDSALYFCASSEWGEVTEAFFGQGTRLTVV.